The 8 T cell receptor beta chains below come from one sample, sequenced in a study of T cells in Graves' hyperthyroidism and ophthalmopathy. TCR beta CDR3 sequences were amplified from RNA transcripts. Carried out on the TCR CDR3, a first-round RT-PCR used the HTBI primer set. From the multiplex PCR reads, TCRdb called clonotypes with MiXCR, one entry per CDR3 protein. The sample consists of about 250,000 distinct CDR3 sequences, about 20% of them appearing once. Sample: blood. The receptor source for this set is a young man with Graves' ophthalmopathy.

In this sample, this clonotype turned up a few times. The chain has TRBV12-3 or TRBV12-4 and TRBJ2-3, with D hard to call. The length of the CDR3 is 16 residues. V lost 6 bases and J lost 0, with 16 bases in between. In DNA form, the CDR3 reads TGTGCCAGCAGACTATCGGCAGAGACTAGCACAGATACGCAGTATTTT. Protein: CASRLSAETSTDTQYF.

The chain couples TRBV12-3 or TRBV12-4 to TRBJ1-1; 7 nucleotides line up with TRBD1. V shed 7 bases and J 0 bases; nucleotides not matched to a gene: 2. The CDR3 is made up of 13 amino acids. CDR3 loop: CASIRGLNTEAFF. The CDR3 nucleotides are TGTGCCAGCATCAGGGGGTTGAACACTGAAGCTTTCTTT.

This clonotype has a handful of counts. The chain combines TRBV11-1 with TRBJ2-5; 8 nucleotides line up with TRBD1. Germline CDR1 is SGHAT and CDR2 is FQDESV (reference sequence). With V trimmed by 5 bases and J by 8 bases, 13 bases remained unmatched. The length of the CDR3 is 15 residues. CDR3 in amino acids: CASSPQWGQAATQYF. The CDR3 bases are TGTGCCAGCAGCCCTCAATGGGGACAGGCCGCCACCCAGTACTTC.

This clonotype was counted a few times. V gene TRBV28 combines with J gene TRBJ2-1; 12 bases line up with TRBD2. J lost 5 bases, V lost 7 bases, and 9 bases had no gene match. The V gene's germline CDR1 is MDHEN and CDR2 SYDVKM. The CDR3 is made up of 16 amino acids. This chain's CDR3 is CASIDFRLAGDNEQFF. For the CDR3, the DNA is TGTGCCAGCATTGACTTCAGACTAGCGGGGGACAATGAGCAGTTCTTC.

This clonotype was observed at least ten times. The chain is built from TRBV2 and TRBJ2-1; 9 positions match TRBD2. The CDR3 sequence is 14 residues long. CDR1 SNHLY and CDR2 FYNNEI come from the germline V gene. Trimming at V came to 10 bases and at J to 5 bases, leaving 9 bases not matched to a gene. The CDR3 reads CATHLGLANNEQFF. CDR3 sequence (DNA): TGTGCCACACACCTGGGACTAGCTAACAATGAGCAGTTCTTC. Combining the CDR3 with reference TRBV2 and TRBJ2-1 gives the whole variable domain EPEVTQTPSHQVTQMGQEVILRCVPISNHLYFYWYRQILGQKVEFLVSFYNNEISEKSEIFDDQFSVERPDGSNFTLKIRSTKLEDSAMYFCATHLGLANNEQFFGPGTRLTVL.

This chain links TRBV3-1 with TRBJ2-1, with 16 bases that match TRBD2. With V trimmed by 3 bases and J by 5 bases, 1 base remained unmatched. The CDR3 covers 16 residues. Looked up from germline, CDR1 is LGHDT and CDR2 is YNNKEL (reference sequence). The CDR3 DNA is TGTGCCAGCAGCCAGGGACTAGCGGGAGGGGACAATGAGCAGTTCTTC. This translates into CASSQGLAGGDNEQFF.

This clonotype was observed a few times. This chain connects TRBV5-1 to TRBJ2-7; the match to TRBD2 covers 14 bases. Germline lookup yields CDR1 SGHRS and CDR2 YFSETQ. V lost 7 bases, J lost 4 bases, and 7 bases stayed unmatched. The CDR3 covers 15 residues. The CDR3 sequence is CASSPTSGGGYEQYF. As DNA, the CDR3 is TGCGCCAGCTCACCGACTAGCGGGGGGGGGTACGAGCAGTACTTC.

This clonotype was recorded many times. The gene calls are TRBV10-3 and TRBJ2-7, with TRBD1 matching 10 bases. Germline V gene sequence: CDR1 ENHRY, CDR2 SYGVKD. The CDR3 loop spans 17 amino acids. J lost 3 bases, V lost 7 bases, and 15 bases had no gene match. CDR3 amino acids: CAINSSPGGQGNYEQYF. Written as DNA, the CDR3 is TGTGCCATCAATAGTAGTCCCGGGGGACAGGGGAACTACGAGCAGTACTTC.